The 31 T cell receptor beta chains listed next were all sequenced from one sample in a study of molecular identifiers for immune sequencing clone quantification. TCRdb re-called the PCR reads with MiXCR, one entry per CDR3 protein. The sample includes just under 65,000 distinct CDR3 sequences, under 20% of them seen just once. The sequencing input was naive CD8+ T cells from blood, with Jurkat cell RNA spiked in. Subset indicated: FACS-sorted CD8+CD4-CCR7+CD45RA+ naive T cells. The receptors were sampled from a human donor in good health. Some libraries in this study had Jurkat cell RNA spiked in.

This clonotype was observed a single time. CDR3 DNA sequence: TGTGCCAGCAGTACTTGGGGGCGGGAATACAATGAGCAGTTCTTC. Its translation is CASSTWGREYNEQFF. This sequence joins TRBV12-3 or TRBV12-4 and TRBJ2-1; D may match TRBD1 or TRBD2 (6 bases each). Trimming pared 5 bases from V and 4 bases from J, leaving 15 bases between. The CDR3 runs to 15 residues.

Many counts were recorded for this clonotype. The chain carries TRBV7-6 and TRBJ2-1, with 10 bases aligning to TRBD2. With V trimmed by 5 bases and J by 9 bases, 10 bases remained unmatched. The CDR3 is 15 residues long. CDR1 is SGHVS, CDR2 FNYEAQ, per germline. CDR3 DNA: TGTGCCAGCAGCCGAACTAGCGGGATTTCGGGTGAGCAGTTCTTC. Residues: CASSRTSGISGEQFF.

In its sample, this clonotype was seen many times. The chain joins TRBV7-9 to TRBJ2-5, with 9 bases that match TRBD1. Looked up from germline, CDR1 is SEHNR and CDR2 is FQNEAQ (reference sequence). The V and J ends lost 1 base and 2 bases, in that order; junction bases with no gene match: 11. The length of the CDR3 is 18 residues. In nucleotides, the CDR3 is TGTGCCAGCAGCTTAGGGGCATACAGGGGGCCTGATCAAGAGACCCAGTACTTC. It is translated as CASSLGAYRGPDQETQYF.

This clonotype was picked up many times. J is TRBJ1-2 and V is TRBV27; D is possibly TRBD1 (6 bases). CDR1 MNHEY and CDR2 SMNVEV come from the germline V gene (reference sequence). Between the trimmed V and J ends, which lost 5 bases and 6 bases, there was a span of 22 bases. The CDR3 runs 16 residues. CDR3 region: CASSRQGIEGLDGYTF. In DNA form, the CDR3 reads TGTGCCAGCAGTCGTCAGGGGATCGAGGGTTTGGATGGCTACACCTTC.

This clonotype was seen many times. The chain carries TRBV29-1 and TRBJ1-1; D gene unclear. There are 15 residues in the CDR3. Germline V gives CDR1 SQVTM, CDR2 ANQGSEA. Trimming removed 5 bases at V and 2 bases at J, with 18 bases between. The CDR3 protein is CSVRDLGSANTEAFF. DNA for the CDR3: TGCAGCGTTCGAGACCTAGGGTCTGCCAACACTGAAGCTTTCTTT.

This clonotype has a count of ten or more. The chain links TRBV19 to TRBJ2-1, with D tentatively TRBD1 or TRBD2 (5 bases each). Trimming removed 5 bases from V and 6 bases from J, with 11 bases in between. The V gene's germline CDR1 is LNHDA and CDR2 SQIVND (reference sequence). The CDR3 is made up of 13 amino acids. CDR3 nucleotide sequence: TGTGCCAGTAGTGCCGTCGGGGCCAATGAGCAGTTCTTC. It encodes CASSAVGANEQFF.

This clonotype was recorded at least ten times. The V call is TRBV6-1, the J call TRBJ2-7; the D gene is possibly TRBD2 (5 bases). Germline CDR1 and CDR2: MNHNS and SASEGT. Trimming left V 1 base short and J 9 bases short, with 13 bases between. The CDR3 is 13 residues long. The CDR3 DNA follows: TGTGCCAGCAGTGAAGTCCCCGACGGAGGGCAGTACTTC. Its protein is CASSEVPDGGQYF.

The table lists this clonotype with a few counts. The chain couples TRBV7-9 to TRBJ1-2; D may be TRBD1 (6 bases). The CDR3 has 14 residues. V was clipped by 5 bases and J by 3 bases, with 13 bases between them. Germline V gene data show CDR1 as SEHNR and CDR2 as FQNEAQ (reference sequence). The CDR3 reads CASSITGNDYGYTF. For the CDR3, the DNA is TGTGCCAGCAGCATCACAGGGAACGACTATGGCTACACCTTC.

A note on this clonotype: A single base separates this from a much larger clone, so it may be a read error. V and J are TRBV29-1 and TRBJ2-7; TRBD1 matches 8 bases. Germline CDR1 SQVTM, CDR2 ANQGSEA. The CDR3 totals 13 residues. V was clipped by 2 bases and J by 4 bases; unmatched bases: 4. CDR3 amino acids: CSVERGTGYEQYF. CDR3 coding DNA: TGCAGCGTTGAACGGGGGACAGGTTACGAGCAGTACTTC.

This clonotype came up many times. The V call is TRBV9, the J call TRBJ2-3; TRBD2 agrees at 9 bases. With 0 bases clipped from V and 4 bases from J, the junction kept 15 bases outside the gene matches. There are 19 residues in the CDR3. The germline V gene encodes CDR1 SGDLS and CDR2 YYNGEE. CDR3 coding DNA: TGTGCCAGCAGCGTAGCTGTTAGCGGGAGTAAAAAGGGCGCAGATACGCAGTATTTT. Translation gives CASSVAVSGSKKGADTQYF.

This clonotype showed up many times. V gene TRBV7-9 combines with J gene TRBJ1-4; the D is unclear. From germline, CDR1 is SEHNR and CDR2 FQNEAQ (reference sequence). The CDR3 sequence is 14 residues long. Trimming pared 4 bases from V and 1 base from J, leaving 7 bases between. CDR3 nucleotide sequence: TGTGCCAGCAGCTCCCTGTTAACTAATGAAAAACTGTTTTTT. Protein product: CASSSLLTNEKLFF.

This clonotype came up a few times. V usage is TRBV11-2 and J usage is TRBJ2-2, with TRBD2 matching 7 bases. The junction had 3 bases not matched to a gene; V was cut back by 1 base and J by 4 bases. The CDR3 has 15 residues. Germline V gene lookup returns CDR1 SGHAT and CDR2 FQNNGV. The CDR3 here is CASSLGRGSTGELFF. The DNA for the CDR3 is TGTGCCAGCAGCTTAGGACGCGGGAGCACCGGGGAGCTGTTTTTT.

About this clonotype itself: An end of the junction does not agree with germline; a read error may underlie this. The V call is TRBV5-3, the J call TRBJ2-2; a possible D gene is TRBD2 (6 bases). TRBV5-3 is an ORF for which the function is uncertain. The CDR3 has 14 residues. This CDR3 reads CASSLVAGTGELSF. The CDR3 DNA reads TGTGCCAGCAGCTTGGTTGCGGGGACCGGGGAGCTGTCTTTT.

This clonotype was counted ten times or more. CDR3 in amino acids: CASSLFPEAFF. DNA of the CDR3: TGTGCCAGCAGCTTATTCCCTGAAGCTTTCTTT. V and J are TRBV7-9 and TRBJ1-1; D ambiguous. Trimming pared 2 bases from V and 6 bases from J, leaving 4 bases between. The CDR3 runs to 11 residues. CDR1 and CDR2 (germline): SEHNR, FQNEAQ (reference sequence). Full variable domain (missing parts from reference TRBV7-9 and TRBJ1-1): DTGVSQNPRHKITKRGQNVTFRCDPISEHNRLYWYRQTLGQGPEFLTYFQNEAQLEKSRLLSDRFSAERPKGSFSTLEIQRTEQGDSAMYLCASSLFPEAFFGQGTRLTVV.

On this clonotype itself: A read error may be the cause here, since a much bigger clone is one base away. The rearrangement links TRBV30 to TRBJ2-1, with TRBD2 identical over 14 bases. Germline loops: CDR1 GTSNPN, CDR2 SVGIG (reference sequence). The CDR3 covers 15 residues. CDR3: CAWGLAGGSYNEQSF. In DNA, the CDR3 is TGTGCCTGGGGACTAGCGGGAGGTTCCTACAATGAGCAGTCCTTC.

This clonotype has at least ten counts. The chain uses TRBV3-1 and TRBJ2-2; D not resolved. The CDR3 runs 14 residues. Germline lookup yields CDR1 LGHDT and CDR2 YNNKEL (reference sequence). The germline V and J ends were trimmed by 4 bases and 5 bases, with 11 bases remaining between them. The CDR3 sequence: CASSLKAGTGELFF. The CDR3 nucleotides read TGTGCCAGCAGCCTTAAAGCTGGGACCGGGGAGCTGTTTTTT.

This clonotype was picked up many times. The V and J genes are TRBV7-9 and TRBJ1-3; D gene unclear. Germline lookup yields CDR1 SEHNR and CDR2 FQNEAQ (reference sequence). The CDR3 length is 11 residues. CDR3 sequence reads: CGQPSGNTIYF. CDR3 sequence (DNA): TGTGGCCAGCCCTCTGGAAACACCATATATTTT.

In this sample, this clonotype turned up many times. This chain links TRBV4-1 with TRBJ2-1; 7 bases are a match to TRBD2. The CDR3 spans 18 residues. Germline loops: CDR1 MGHRA, CDR2 YSYEKL. After removal of 2 bases from V and 0 bases from J, the junction contained 10 bases not matched to a gene. The CDR3 sequence is CASSQRYSGQSSYNEQFF. CDR3 DNA: TGCGCCAGCAGCCAACGATATAGCGGGCAAAGCTCCTACAATGAGCAGTTCTTC.

This clonotype was counted at least ten times. The genes are TRBV12-3 or TRBV12-4 and TRBJ2-6, with 9 bases lining up with TRBD1. V was pared by 3 bases and J by 0 bases, with 6 bases of the junction left unmatched. The CDR3 consists of 18 residues. The CDR3 nucleotides read TGTGCCAGCAGTTTTTGGACAGGGGCTGGCTCTGGGGCCAACGTCCTGACTTTC. Residues: CASSFWTGAGSGANVLTF.

There are many counts of this clonotype. This chain connects TRBV12-3 or TRBV12-4 to TRBJ2-1; TRBD1 matches 7 bases. The CDR3 has 14 amino acids. Trimming at V came to 6 bases and at J to 4 bases, leaving 6 bases not matched to a gene. As DNA, the CDR3 is TGTGCCAGCAGCCCTGGACAGGTATACAATGAGCAGTTCTTC. Translating gives CASSPGQVYNEQFF.

The genes are TRBV6-5 and TRBJ2-5, with TRBD2 identical over 7 bases. There are 13 residues in the CDR3. V shed 7 bases, J shed 5 bases, and the junction held 7 bases outside the gene matches. From germline, CDR1 is MNHEY and CDR2 SVGAGI. This CDR3 reads CASTRRGWETQYF. CDR3 sequence (DNA): TGTGCCAGCACCCGGCGGGGGTGGGAGACCCAGTACTTC.

This clonotype has a count of ten or more. This chain joins TRBV4-1 and TRBJ2-3; 11 positions match TRBD2. V shed 1 base and J 1 base; nucleotides not matched to a gene: 10. The CDR3 totals 19 residues. The germline gives CDR1 MGHRA, CDR2 YSYEKL. CDR3 nucleotides: TGCGCCAGCAGCCAAGGGACTAGCGGGTTTGGAGTTGGCACAGATACGCAGTATTTT. As protein: CASSQGTSGFGVGTDTQYF.

This clonotype was counted at least ten times. The J gene is TRBJ2-7, the V gene TRBV29-1; no clear D gene. Trimming took off 6 bases at V and 7 bases at J, with 16 bases between the two ends. CDR3 length: 12 residues. Germline V lookup: CDR1 SQVTM, CDR2 ANQGSEA. The CDR3 spells CSVHVNVGEQYF. In DNA, the CDR3 is TGCAGCGTCCATGTAAACGTGGGTGAGCAGTACTTC.

A remark on this clonotype: A read error is possible here, since a much larger clone lies one base away. This sequence joins TRBV2 and TRBJ2-1; TRBD1 aligns across 7 bases. The CDR3 extends over 15 amino acids. Germline values: CDR1 SNHLY, CDR2 FYNNEI. CDR3 sequence reads: CASSFRQGPYNEQSF. DNA for the CDR3: TGTGCCAGCAGTTTTCGACAGGGACCCTACAATGAGCAGTCCTTC. Variable domain in full (rest from reference TRBV2 and TRBJ2-1): EPEVTQTPSHQVTQMGQEVILRCVPISNHLYFYWYRQILGQKVEFLVSFYNNEISEKSEIFDDQFSVERPDGSNFTLKIRSTKLEDSAMYFCASSFRQGPYNEQSFGPGTRLTVL.

A single count supports this clonotype. The chain uses TRBV12-3 or TRBV12-4 and TRBJ2-7; 7 positions match TRBD2. J was trimmed by 2 bases and V by 5 bases; bases with no gene match: 6. This CDR3 contains 14 residues. This CDR3 is CASSPRGEAYEQYF. In DNA form, the CDR3 reads TGTGCCAGCAGTCCCCGGGGGGAGGCCTACGAGCAGTACTTC.

This clonotype was seen repeatedly, ten times or more. J is TRBJ2-2 and V is TRBV29-1; D remains ambiguous. Germline-derived CDR1 and CDR2 are SQVTM and ANQGSEA. Trimming shortened V by 4 bases and J by 3 bases, and 3 bases separated the two germline ends. The CDR3 is 11 residues long. The CDR3 DNA follows: TGCAGCGTTGTTGACACCGGGGAGCTGTTTTTT. Protein sequence: CSVVDTGELFF.

This clonotype was observed at least ten times. The V and J genes are TRBV4-3 and TRBJ2-7; D is perhaps TRBD1 or TRBD2 (5 bases each). CDR1 LGHNA and CDR2 YSLEER come from the germline V gene. This CDR3 spans 14 amino acids. V was cut by 0 bases and J by 4 bases, with 10 bases left in between. Written as DNA, the CDR3 is TGCGCCAGCAGCCAAGATGAGGGACCGTACGAGCAGTACTTC. Protein product: CASSQDEGPYEQYF.

The V and J genes are TRBV11-2 and TRBJ2-7, with D tentatively TRBD1 (5 bases). Germline V gene sequence: CDR1 SGHAT, CDR2 FQNNGV. The CDR3 is made up of 13 amino acids. Between the trimmed V and J ends, which lost 5 bases and 6 bases, there was a span of 14 bases. The CDR3: CASSRIQGSEQYF. In DNA, the CDR3 is TGTGCCAGCAGCCGGATCCAGGGCTCCGAGCAGTACTTC. The entire variable domain, with the rest obtained from reference TRBV11-2 and TRBJ2-7, is as follows: EAGVAQSPRYKIIEKRQSVAFWCNPISGHATLYWYQQILGQGPKLLIQFQNNGVVDDSQLPKDRFSAERLKGVDSTLKIQPAKLEDSAVYLCASSRIQGSEQYFGPGTRLTVT.

Note on this clonotype: Germline and junction disagree at one end, which may indicate a read error. This sequence joins TRBV27 and TRBJ2-2; 7 bases align to TRBD1. CDR1 and CDR2 from the germline V gene are MNHEY and SMNVEV (reference sequence). The length of the CDR3 is 15 residues. The CDR3 DNA is TGTGCCAACAACATCCGACAGGGTGGCACCGGGGAGCTGGTTTTT. Translation gives CANNIRQGGTGELVF.

This clonotype was detected many times. The chain has TRBV29-1 and TRBJ2-7, with D possibly called TRBD1 or TRBD2 (5 bases each). The CDR3 is 14 residues long. Germline loops: CDR1 SQVTM, CDR2 ANQGSEA. Trimming pared 7 bases from V and 4 bases from J, leaving 20 bases between. The CDR3 nucleotides are TGCAGCGGGGACCACACCAAGCAAAGGTACGAGCAGTACTTC. Translating gives CSGDHTKQRYEQYF.

On this clonotype: A much larger clone is a single base away; this may be a read error. The rearrangement links TRBV27 to TRBJ2-5; no clear D. Trimming cost V 8 bases and J 9 bases, with 28 bases left between them. The germline V gene encodes CDR1 MNHEY and CDR2 SMNVEV (reference sequence). This CDR3 has 16 amino acids. CDR3 sequence: CASGSVRVDGRVSQYF. CDR3 DNA sequence: TGTGCCAGCGGCTCGGTTAGGGTGGATGGACGTGTGTCCCAGTACTTC.